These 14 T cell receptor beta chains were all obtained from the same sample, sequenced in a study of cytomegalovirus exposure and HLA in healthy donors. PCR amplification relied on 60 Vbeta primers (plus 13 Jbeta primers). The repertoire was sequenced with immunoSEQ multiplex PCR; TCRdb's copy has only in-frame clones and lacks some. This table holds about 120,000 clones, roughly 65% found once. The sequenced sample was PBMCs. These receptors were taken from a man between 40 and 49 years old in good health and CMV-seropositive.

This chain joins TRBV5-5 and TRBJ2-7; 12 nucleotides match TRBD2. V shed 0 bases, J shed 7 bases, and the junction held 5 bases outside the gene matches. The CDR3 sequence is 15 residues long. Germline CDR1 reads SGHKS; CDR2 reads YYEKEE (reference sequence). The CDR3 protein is CASSLVLAGGGEQYF. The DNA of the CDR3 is TGTGCCAGCAGCTTGGTTCTAGCGGGAGGGGGTGAGCAGTACTTC.

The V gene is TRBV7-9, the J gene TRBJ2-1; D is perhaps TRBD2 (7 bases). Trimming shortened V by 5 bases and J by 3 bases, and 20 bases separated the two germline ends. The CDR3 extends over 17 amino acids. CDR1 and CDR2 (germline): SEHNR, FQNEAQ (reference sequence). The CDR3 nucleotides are TGTGCCAGCAGCCACCGTGGGGGGGGCTCTGTCTACAATGAGCAGTTCTTC. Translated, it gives CASSHRGGGSVYNEQFF.

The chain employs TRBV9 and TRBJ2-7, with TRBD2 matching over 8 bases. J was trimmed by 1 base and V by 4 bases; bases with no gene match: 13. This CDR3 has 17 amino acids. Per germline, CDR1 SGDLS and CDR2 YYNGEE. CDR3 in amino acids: CASSPHPLADLSYEQYF. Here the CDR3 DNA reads TGTGCCAGCAGCCCCCATCCACTAGCGGACCTTTCCTACGAGCAGTACTTC.

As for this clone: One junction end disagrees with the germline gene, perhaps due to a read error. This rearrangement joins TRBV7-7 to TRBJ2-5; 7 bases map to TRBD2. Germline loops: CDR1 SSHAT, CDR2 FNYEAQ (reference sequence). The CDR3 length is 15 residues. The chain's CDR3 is CASSQGPGGQETQYF. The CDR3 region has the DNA TGTGCTAGCAGCCAAGGCCCGGGGGGACAAGAGACCCAGTACTTC.

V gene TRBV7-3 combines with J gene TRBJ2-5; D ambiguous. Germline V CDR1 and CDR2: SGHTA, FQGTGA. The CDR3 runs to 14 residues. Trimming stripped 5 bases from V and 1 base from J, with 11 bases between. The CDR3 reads CASSRDSFQETQYF. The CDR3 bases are TGTGCCAGCAGCCGCGACTCGTTCCAAGAGACCCAGTACTTC. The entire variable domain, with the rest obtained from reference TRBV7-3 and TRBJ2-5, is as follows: GAGVSQTPSNKVTEKGKYVELRCDPISGHTALYWYRQSLGQGPEFLIYFQGTGAADDSGLPNDRFFAVRPEGSVSTLKIQRTERGDSAVYLCASSRDSFQETQYFGPGTRLLVL.

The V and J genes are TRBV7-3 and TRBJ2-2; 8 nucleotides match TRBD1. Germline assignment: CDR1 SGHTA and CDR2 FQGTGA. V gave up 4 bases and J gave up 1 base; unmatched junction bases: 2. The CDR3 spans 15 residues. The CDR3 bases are TGTGCCAGCAGCTCTGGGACAGGGAACACCGGGGAGCTGTTTTTT. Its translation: CASSSGTGNTGELFF.

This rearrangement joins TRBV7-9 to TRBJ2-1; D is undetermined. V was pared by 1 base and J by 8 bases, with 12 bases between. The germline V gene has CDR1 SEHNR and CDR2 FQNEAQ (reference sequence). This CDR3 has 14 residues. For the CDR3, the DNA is TGTGCCAGCAGCTTAGAATTCCAGAATCATGAGCAGTTCTTC. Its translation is CASSLEFQNHEQFF. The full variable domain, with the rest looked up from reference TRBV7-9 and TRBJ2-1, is DTGVSQNPRHKITKRGQNVTFRCDPISEHNRLYWYRQTLGQGPEFLTYFQNEAQLEKSRLLSDRFSAERPKGSFSTLEIQRTEQGDSAMYLCASSLEFQNHEQFFGPGTRLTVL.

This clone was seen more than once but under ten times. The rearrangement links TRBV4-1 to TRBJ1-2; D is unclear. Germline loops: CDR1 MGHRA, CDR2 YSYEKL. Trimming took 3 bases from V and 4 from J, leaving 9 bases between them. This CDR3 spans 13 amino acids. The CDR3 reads CASSQDSSYGYTF. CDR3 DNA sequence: TGCGCCAGCAGCCAGGACTCTAGCTATGGCTACACCTTC.

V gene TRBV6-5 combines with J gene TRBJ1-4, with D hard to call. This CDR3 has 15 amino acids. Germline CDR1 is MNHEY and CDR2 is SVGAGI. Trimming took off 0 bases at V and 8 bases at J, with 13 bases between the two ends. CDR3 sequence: CASSYSTGAREKLFF. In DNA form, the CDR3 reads TGTGCCAGCAGTTACTCGACGGGAGCTAGGGAAAAACTGTTTTTT.

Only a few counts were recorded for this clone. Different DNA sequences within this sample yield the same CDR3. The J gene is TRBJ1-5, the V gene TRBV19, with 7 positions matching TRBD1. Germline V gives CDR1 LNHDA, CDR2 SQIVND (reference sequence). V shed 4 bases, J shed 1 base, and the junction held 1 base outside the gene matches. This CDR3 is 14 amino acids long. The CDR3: CASSRGQSNQPQHF. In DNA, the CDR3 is TGTGCCAGTAGTAGGGGACAGAGCAATCAGCCCCAGCATTTT.

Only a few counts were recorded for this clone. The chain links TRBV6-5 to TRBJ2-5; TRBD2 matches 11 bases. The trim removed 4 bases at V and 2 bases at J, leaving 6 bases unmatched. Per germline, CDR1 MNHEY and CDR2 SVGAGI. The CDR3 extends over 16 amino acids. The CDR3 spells CASSSAGTSGQETQYF. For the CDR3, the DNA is TGTGCCAGCAGTTCCGCCGGGACTAGCGGTCAAGAGACCCAGTACTTC.

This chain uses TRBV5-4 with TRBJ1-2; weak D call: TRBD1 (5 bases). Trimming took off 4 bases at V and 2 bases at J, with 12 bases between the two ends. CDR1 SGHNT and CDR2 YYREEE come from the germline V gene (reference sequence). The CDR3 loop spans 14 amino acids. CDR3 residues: CASSPWTPNYGYTF. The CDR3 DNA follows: TGTGCCAGCAGCCCCTGGACACCAAACTATGGCTACACCTTC.

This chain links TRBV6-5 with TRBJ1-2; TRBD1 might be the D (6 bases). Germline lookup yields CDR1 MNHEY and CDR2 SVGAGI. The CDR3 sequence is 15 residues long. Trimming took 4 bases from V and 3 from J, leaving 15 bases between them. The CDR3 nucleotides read TGTGCCAGCAGTTCTCTAAAACAGGGATACTATGGCTACACCTTC. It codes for CASSSLKQGYYGYTF.

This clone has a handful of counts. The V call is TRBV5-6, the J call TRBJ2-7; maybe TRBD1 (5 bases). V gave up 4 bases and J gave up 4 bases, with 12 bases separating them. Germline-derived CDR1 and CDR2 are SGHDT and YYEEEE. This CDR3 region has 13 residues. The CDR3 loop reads CASSNPTGYEQYF. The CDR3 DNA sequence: TGTGCCAGCAGCAACCCTACAGGTTACGAGCAGTACTTC. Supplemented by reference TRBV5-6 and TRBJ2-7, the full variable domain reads DAGVTQSPTHLIKTRGQQVTLRCSPKSGHDTVSWYQQALGQGPQFIFQYYEEEERQRGNFPDRFSGHQFPNYSSELNVNALLLGDSALYLCASSNPTGYEQYFGPGTRLTVT.